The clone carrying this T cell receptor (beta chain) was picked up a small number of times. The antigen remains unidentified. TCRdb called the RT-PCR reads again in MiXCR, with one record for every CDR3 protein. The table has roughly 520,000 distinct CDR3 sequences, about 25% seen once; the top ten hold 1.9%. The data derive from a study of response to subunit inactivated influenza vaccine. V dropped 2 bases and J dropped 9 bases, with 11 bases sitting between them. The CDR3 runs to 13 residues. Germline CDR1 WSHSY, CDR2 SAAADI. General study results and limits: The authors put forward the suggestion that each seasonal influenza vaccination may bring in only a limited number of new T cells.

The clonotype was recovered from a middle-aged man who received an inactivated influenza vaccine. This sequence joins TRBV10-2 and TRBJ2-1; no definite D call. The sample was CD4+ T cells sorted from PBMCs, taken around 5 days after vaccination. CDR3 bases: TGCGCCAGCAGTGAGGTCCCAACGGGTGAGCAGTTCTTC. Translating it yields CASSEVPTGEQFF.